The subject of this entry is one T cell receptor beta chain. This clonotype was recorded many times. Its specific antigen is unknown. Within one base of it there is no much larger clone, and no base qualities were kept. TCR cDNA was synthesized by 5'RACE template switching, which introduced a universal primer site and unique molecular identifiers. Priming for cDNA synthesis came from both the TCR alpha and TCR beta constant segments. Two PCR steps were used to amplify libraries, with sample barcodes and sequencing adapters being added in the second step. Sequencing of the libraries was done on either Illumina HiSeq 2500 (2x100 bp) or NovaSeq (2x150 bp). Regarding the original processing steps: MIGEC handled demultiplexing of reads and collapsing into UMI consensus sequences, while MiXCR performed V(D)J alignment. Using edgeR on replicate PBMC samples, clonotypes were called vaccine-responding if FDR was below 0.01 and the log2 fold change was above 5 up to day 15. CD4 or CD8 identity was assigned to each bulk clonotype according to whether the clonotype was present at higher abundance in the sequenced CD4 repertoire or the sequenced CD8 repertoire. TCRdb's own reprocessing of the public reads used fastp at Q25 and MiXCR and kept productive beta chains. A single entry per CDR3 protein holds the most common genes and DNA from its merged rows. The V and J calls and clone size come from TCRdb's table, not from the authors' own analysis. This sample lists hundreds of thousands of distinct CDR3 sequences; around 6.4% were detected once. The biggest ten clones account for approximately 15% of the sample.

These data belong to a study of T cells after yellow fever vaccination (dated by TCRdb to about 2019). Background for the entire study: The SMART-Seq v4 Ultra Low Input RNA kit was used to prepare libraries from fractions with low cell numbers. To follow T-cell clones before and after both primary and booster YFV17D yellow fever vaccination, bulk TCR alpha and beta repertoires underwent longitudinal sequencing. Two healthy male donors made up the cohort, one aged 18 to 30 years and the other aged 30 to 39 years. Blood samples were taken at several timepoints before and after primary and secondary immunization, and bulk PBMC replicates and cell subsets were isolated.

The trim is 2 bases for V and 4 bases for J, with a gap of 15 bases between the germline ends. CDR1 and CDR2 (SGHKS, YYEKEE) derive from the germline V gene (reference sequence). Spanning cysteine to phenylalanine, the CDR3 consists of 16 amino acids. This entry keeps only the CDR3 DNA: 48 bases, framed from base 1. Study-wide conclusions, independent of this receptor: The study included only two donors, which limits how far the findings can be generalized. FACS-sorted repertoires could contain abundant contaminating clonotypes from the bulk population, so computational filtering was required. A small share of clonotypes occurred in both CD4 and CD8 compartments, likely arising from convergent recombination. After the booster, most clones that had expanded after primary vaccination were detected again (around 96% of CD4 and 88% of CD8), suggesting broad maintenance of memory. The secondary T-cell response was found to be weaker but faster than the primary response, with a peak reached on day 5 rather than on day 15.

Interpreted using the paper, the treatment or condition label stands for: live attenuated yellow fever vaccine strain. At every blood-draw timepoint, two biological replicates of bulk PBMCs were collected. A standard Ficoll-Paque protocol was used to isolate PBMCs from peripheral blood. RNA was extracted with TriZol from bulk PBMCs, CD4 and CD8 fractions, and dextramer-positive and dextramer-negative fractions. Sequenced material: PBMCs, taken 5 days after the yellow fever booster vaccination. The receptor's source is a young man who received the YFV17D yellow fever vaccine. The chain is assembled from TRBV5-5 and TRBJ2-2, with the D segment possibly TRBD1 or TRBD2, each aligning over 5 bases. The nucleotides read TGTGCCAGCAGCTTATCCGGGGCCATTGGCACCGGGGAGCTGTTTTTT. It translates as CASSLSGAIGTGELFF.